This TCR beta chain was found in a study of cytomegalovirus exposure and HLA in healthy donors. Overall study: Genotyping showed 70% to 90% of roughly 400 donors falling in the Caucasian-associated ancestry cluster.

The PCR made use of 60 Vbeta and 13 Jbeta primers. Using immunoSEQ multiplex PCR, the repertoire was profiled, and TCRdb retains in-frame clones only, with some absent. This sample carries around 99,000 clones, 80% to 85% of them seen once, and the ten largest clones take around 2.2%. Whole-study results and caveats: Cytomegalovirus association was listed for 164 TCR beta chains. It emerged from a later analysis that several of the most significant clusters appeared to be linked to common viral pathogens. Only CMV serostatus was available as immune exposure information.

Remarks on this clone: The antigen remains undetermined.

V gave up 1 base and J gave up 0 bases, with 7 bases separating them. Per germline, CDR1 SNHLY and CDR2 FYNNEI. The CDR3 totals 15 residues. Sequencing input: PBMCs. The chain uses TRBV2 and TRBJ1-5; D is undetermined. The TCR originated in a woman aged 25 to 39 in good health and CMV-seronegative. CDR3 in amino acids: CASSEVGGSNQPQHF. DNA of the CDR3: TGTGCCAGCAGTGAAGTGGGAGGTAGCAATCAGCCCCAGCATTTT.